Shown below are 25 T cell receptor beta chains from a single sample sequenced in a study of OX40 agonist ivuxolimab in advanced cancers. The table came from immunoSEQ multiplex PCR; TCRdb's copy has only in-frame clones and leaves some out. The sample shows about 77,000 clones, 85% to 90% of them seen only once. The sequenced sample was CD4+ or CD8+ T cells sorted from blood, obtained in a trial of the OX40 agonist ivuxolimab. The source of these receptors is an adult with an advanced solid tumor such as melanoma, head and neck, liver or kidney cancer.

With regard to this clone: A read error may account for a junction end that differs from germline. Other DNA sequences in this specimen translate into the identical CDR3. The CDR3 sequence: CASSVGGRQGYGYTF. In DNA form, the CDR3 reads TGTGCCAGCAGCGTAGGGGGGAGGCAGGGCTATGGTTACACCTTC. The chain uses TRBV9 and TRBJ1-2; D is perhaps TRBD1 (5 bases). The CDR3 length is 15 residues. Germline assignment: CDR1 SGDLS and CDR2 YYNGEE.

The chain has TRBV5-1 and TRBJ2-7; a possible D gene is TRBD2 (6 bases). Germline loops: CDR1 SGHRS, CDR2 YFSETQ. V was clipped by 7 bases and J by 2 bases, with 13 bases between them. This CDR3 comprises 13 residues. The CDR3: CASALGGTYEQYF. The CDR3 DNA sequence: TGCGCCAGCGCGCTCGGGGGTACCTACGAGCAGTACTTC.

This clone was picked up a small number of times. V is TRBV6-1 and J is TRBJ1-1; D is possibly TRBD1 (6 bases). The CDR3 has 12 amino acids. V lost 5 bases and J lost 8, with 12 bases in between. Germline V gives CDR1 MNHNS, CDR2 SASEGT. CDR3: CASSKGEPEAFF. The CDR3 DNA follows: TGTGCCAGCAGTAAGGGGGAACCGGAAGCTTTCTTT.

With regard to this clone: Other DNA sequences in the sample encode the same CDR3. This chain uses TRBV18 with TRBJ2-5, with 8 bases that match TRBD1. Germline-derived CDR1 and CDR2 are KGHSH and LQKENI. V was pared by 3 bases and J by 1 base, with 4 bases of the junction left unmatched. CDR3 length: 15 amino acids. CDR3 DNA: TGTGCCAGCTCACCGTTACAGGGGGTCCAAGAGACCCAGTACTTC. It translates to CASSPLQGVQETQYF. The whole variable domain, remainder taken from reference TRBV18 and TRBJ2-5, is NAGVMQNPRHLVRRRGQEARLRCSPMKGHSHVYWYRQLPEEGLKFMVYLQKENIIDESGMPKERFSAEFPKEGPSILRIQQVVRGDSAAYFCASSPLQGVQETQYFGPGTRLLVL.

The rearrangement links TRBV5-6 to TRBJ1-1; D not resolved. The CDR3 is 16 residues long. Germline CDR1 SGHDT, CDR2 YYEEEE. The V gene lost 1 base and the J gene lost 1 base, with 14 bases spanning the gap. CDR3 nucleotide sequence: TGTGCCAGCAGCTTGCCGGCGAATTGGGCGAACACTGAAGCTTTCTTT. The encoded protein is CASSLPANWANTEAFF.

The J gene is TRBJ2-2, the V gene TRBV7-9; 9 bases line up with TRBD1. The length of the CDR3 is 17 residues. V lost 7 bases and J lost 4; bases outside the gene matches: 13. CDR1 SEHNR and CDR2 FQNEAQ come from the germline V gene (reference sequence). The CDR3 reads CASNVKWDRVATGELFF. The CDR3 coding sequence is TGTGCCAGCAACGTCAAGTGGGACAGGGTTGCCACCGGGGAGCTGTTTTTT.

This chain links TRBV11-2 with TRBJ2-5, with TRBD2 matching over 9 bases. The CDR3 contains 14 residues. V was clipped by 4 bases and J by 5 bases; unmatched bases: 5. Germline V lookup: CDR1 SGHAT, CDR2 FQNNGV. CDR3 protein: CASSSAGGPETQYF. In DNA, the CDR3 is TGTGCCAGCAGCTCCGCGGGGGGGCCGGAGACCCAGTACTTC.

The V gene is TRBV10-2, the J gene TRBJ1-1; possible D gene TRBD1, 6 bases. V lost 5 bases to trimming and J lost 10 bases, with 20 bases between them. Germline V gene data show CDR1 as WSHSY and CDR2 as SAAADI. The CDR3 consists of 14 residues. The CDR3 coding sequence is TGCGCCAGCAGTAGCACAGGGATCGTGGATGGAGCTTTCTTT. It is translated as CASSSTGIVDGAFF.

The chain joins TRBV9 to TRBJ1-4; 7 bases map to TRBD1. The CDR3 covers 14 residues. Germline trimming cut 4 bases from V and 6 bases from J; bases unmatched to any gene: 6. Germline V lookup: CDR1 SGDLS, CDR2 YYNGEE. The CDR3 bases are TGTGCCAGCAGCCTCCGGGACAGCGATGAAAAACTGTTTTTT. Translating gives CASSLRDSDEKLFF. The complete variable domain, with remaining parts taken from reference TRBV9 and TRBJ1-4, reads DSGVTQTPKHLITATGQRVTLRCSPRSGDLSVYWYQQSLDQGLQFLIQYYNGEERAKGNILERFSAQQFPDLHSELNLSSLELGDSALYFCASSLRDSDEKLFFGSGTQLSVL.

The chain employs TRBV5-1 and TRBJ2-7; no clear D. This CDR3 has 14 residues. V was clipped by 4 bases and J by 1 base, with 12 bases between them. Germline-derived CDR1 and CDR2 are SGHRS and YFSETQ. This CDR3 is CASSLDDWSYEQYF. DNA for the CDR3: TGCGCCAGCAGCCTAGACGATTGGTCCTACGAGCAGTACTTC.

The gene calls are TRBV11-1 and TRBJ2-1; no definite D call. Deletions cut 5 bases from V and 7 bases from J, with 18 bases between. The CDR3 has 15 amino acids. Germline V CDR1 and CDR2: SGHAT, FQDESV (reference sequence). Here the CDR3 DNA reads TGTGCCAGCAGCCTTGGGTCCCTTCCTACAAATGAGCAGTTCTTC. Protein: CASSLGSLPTNEQFF.

The chain links TRBV2 to TRBJ1-3; 8 bases map to TRBD1. Germline V gene data show CDR1 as SNHLY and CDR2 as FYNNEI. The CDR3 totals 15 residues. The V and J ends lost 6 bases and 8 bases, in that order; junction bases with no gene match: 12. The CDR3 region has the DNA TGTGCCAGCAGGCAGGGGGCCTCCATGGTCGACACCATATATTTT. This sequence encodes CASRQGASMVDTIYF.

CDR3 sequence reads: CASSLGSGGTKETQYF. The CDR3 nucleotides read TGTGCCAGCAGCTTAGGTTCGGGGGGAACCAAAGAGACCCAGTACTTC. The chain uses TRBV7-9 and TRBJ2-5; 7 bases are shared with TRBD2. J was trimmed by 3 bases and V by 1 base; bases with no gene match: 8. The CDR3 spans 16 residues. Germline-derived CDR1 and CDR2 are SEHNR and FQNEAQ (reference sequence).

J is TRBJ1-2 and V is TRBV6-5; no clear D gene. CDR3 length: 12 amino acids. Germline loops: CDR1 MNHEY, CDR2 SVGAGI. The V and J ends lost 2 bases and 4 bases respectively, with 5 bases between them. In nucleotides, the CDR3 is TGTGCCAGCAGTTACGGACTCTATGGCTACACCTTC. Translating gives CASSYGLYGYTF.

The rearrangement joins TRBV19 to TRBJ1-6, with TRBD1 matching over 8 bases. This CDR3 has 16 residues. Germline CDR1 LNHDA, CDR2 SQIVND (reference sequence). Trimming at V came to 0 bases and at J to 7 bases, leaving 5 bases not matched to a gene. CDR3 residues: CASSIDRAGGNSPLHF. The CDR3 DNA reads TGTGCCAGTAGTATAGATCGGGCAGGGGGCAATTCACCCCTCCACTTT.

V usage is TRBV29-1 and J usage is TRBJ1-1, with TRBD1 matching over 8 bases. The CDR3 runs to 13 residues. V lost 5 bases and J lost 3; bases outside the gene matches: 5. Germline V gene lookup returns CDR1 SQVTM and CDR2 ANQGSEA. Here the CDR3 reads CSVQGQGYTEAFF. CDR3 DNA sequence: TGCAGCGTTCAAGGACAGGGCTACACTGAAGCTTTCTTT.

The chain links TRBV10-1 to TRBJ1-5; D is ambiguous. Trimming left V 7 bases short and J 7 bases short, with 20 bases between. This CDR3 has 15 amino acids. CDR1 is WNHNN, CDR2 SYGVQD, per germline (reference sequence). CDR3 DNA: TGCGCCAGCAACGCAAGGGTGGACCTGGGACAGCCCCAGCATTTT. This translates into CASNARVDLGQPQHF.

The V gene is TRBV6-1, the J gene TRBJ1-5; 7 nucleotides agree with TRBD1. Germline V gives CDR1 MNHNS, CDR2 SASEGT. This CDR3 is built from 15 residues. V was pared by 3 bases and J by 3 bases, with 5 bases of the junction left unmatched. CDR3 DNA sequence: TGTGCCAGCAGTGATCAAGACAGGGCCAATCAGCCCCAGCATTTT. Protein product: CASSDQDRANQPQHF.

The chain combines TRBV9 with TRBJ1-1; D gene ambiguous. This CDR3 is 15 amino acids long. Germline V gene sequence: CDR1 SGDLS, CDR2 YYNGEE. The V end lost 0 bases, the J end lost 3 bases, and 12 bases lay between the germline ends. In DNA, the CDR3 is TGTGCCAGCAGCGTAGGTCGGACCCTAGACACTGAAGCTTTCTTT. Encoded protein: CASSVGRTLDTEAFF.

The count of this clone is one. The chain links TRBV27 to TRBJ1-1; tentatively, D is TRBD1 (6 bases). The V end was cut by 5 bases, the J end by 1 base, with 8 bases between. The length of the CDR3 is 13 residues. The germline V gene has CDR1 MNHEY and CDR2 SMNVEV (reference sequence). The CDR3 is CASSPQGNTEAFF. The CDR3 DNA is TGTGCCAGCAGTCCACAGGGGAACACTGAAGCTTTCTTT.

V usage is TRBV19 and J usage is TRBJ1-6, with D perhaps matching TRBD1 (6 bases). V lost 5 bases and J 5 bases, leaving 16 bases between the germline ends. Germline CDR1 LNHDA, CDR2 SQIVND (reference sequence). CDR3 length: 16 amino acids. CDR3 sequence (DNA): TGTGCCAGTAGTCGGGCGGGGGCGCGGGATAATTCACCCCTCCACTTT. As protein: CASSRAGARDNSPLHF. The full variable domain, with the rest looked up from reference TRBV19 and TRBJ1-6, is DGGITQSPKYLFRKEGQNVTLSCEQNLNHDAMYWYRQDPGQGLRLIYYSQIVNDFQKGDIAEGYSVSREKKESFPLTVTSAQKNPTAFYLCASSRAGARDNSPLHFGNGTRLTVT.

The genes are TRBV18 and TRBJ1-6; TRBD1 might be the D (5 bases). The length of the CDR3 is 16 residues. The V end was cut by 2 bases, the J end by 7 bases, with 15 bases between. Germline CDR1 and CDR2: KGHSH and LQKENI. The CDR3 loop is CASSPSAAGTNSPLHF. The CDR3 coding sequence is TGTGCCAGCTCACCAAGTGCAGCAGGGACCAATTCACCCCTCCACTTT.

The chain joins TRBV11-2 to TRBJ2-2, with 11 positions matching TRBD1. The CDR3 totals 16 residues. Trimming cost V 3 bases and J 4 bases; bases outside gene matches: 4. Germline V gene lookup returns CDR1 SGHAT and CDR2 FQNNGV. CDR3 in amino acids: CASSLRTGGGTGELFF. The CDR3 region has the DNA TGTGCCAGCAGCTTGAGGACAGGGGGCGGCACCGGGGAGCTGTTTTTT.

The V and J genes are TRBV25-1 and TRBJ2-5, with a tentative D call TRBD1 (5 bases). Germline assignment: CDR1 MGHDK and CDR2 SYGVNS. The V end was cut by 4 bases, the J end by 1 base, with 13 bases between. CDR3 size: 15 residues. CDR3 bases: TGTGCCAGCAGTGTGGACACTCGACCCCAAGAGACCCAGTACTTC. Translated: CASSVDTRPQETQYF.

The chain uses TRBV5-1 and TRBJ1-6, with TRBD1 matching over 8 bases. The CDR3 consists of 16 residues. The V segment lost 4 bases and the J segment 7 bases; nucleotides outside the gene matches: 10. Germline V CDR1 and CDR2: SGHRS, YFSETQ. The CDR3 bases are TGCGCCAGCAGCAGCGGACAGGGAAGCGGGAATTCACCCCTCCACTTT. Translation: CASSSGQGSGNSPLHF.